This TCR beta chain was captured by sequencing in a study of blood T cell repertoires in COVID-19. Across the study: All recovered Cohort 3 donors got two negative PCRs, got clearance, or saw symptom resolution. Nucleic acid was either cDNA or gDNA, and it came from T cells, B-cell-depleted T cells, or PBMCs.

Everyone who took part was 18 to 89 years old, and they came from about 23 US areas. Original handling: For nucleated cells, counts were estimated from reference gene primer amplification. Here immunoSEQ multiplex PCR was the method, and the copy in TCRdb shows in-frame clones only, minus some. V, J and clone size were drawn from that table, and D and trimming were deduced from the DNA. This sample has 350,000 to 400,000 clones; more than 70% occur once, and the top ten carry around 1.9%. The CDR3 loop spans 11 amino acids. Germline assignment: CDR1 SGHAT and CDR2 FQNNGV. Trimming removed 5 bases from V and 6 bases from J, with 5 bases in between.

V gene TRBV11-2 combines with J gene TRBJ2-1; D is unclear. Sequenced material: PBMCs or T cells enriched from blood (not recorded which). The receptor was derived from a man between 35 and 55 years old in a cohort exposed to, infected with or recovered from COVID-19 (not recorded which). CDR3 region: CASSPSNEQFF. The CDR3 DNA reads TGTGCCAGCAGCCCTAGCAATGAGCAGTTCTTC.